What follows is one T cell receptor beta chain and its context. Antigen: not known. The CDR3 sequence is 14 residues long. The V end lost 2 bases, the J end lost 12 bases, and 19 bases lay between the germline ends. Germline values: CDR1 MNHNS, CDR2 SASEGT. This sample is drawn from a study of T cell responses to AZD1222 COVID-19 vaccine. Study context: Pooling was applied to second doses at about 4 or about 12 weeks. Overall study results and limits: Dominant CD4 TCR responses targeted spike regions 160-218 and 743-854. Only a handful of AZD1222 recipients tested seropositive at baseline. White British ancestry dominated among donors, who included more females, and clonal diversity was possibly underestimated.

Clones were sequenced by immunoSEQ multiplex PCR, and TCRdb holds only the in-frame ones, with some missing. The sample includes 100,000 to 150,000 clones, roughly 90% of them seen just once. The chain has TRBV6-1 and TRBJ1-2; D not certain. This receptor was taken from an adult in good health. The material sequenced was peripheral blood, taken on day 0 of AZD1222 vaccination. CDR3 amino acids: CASSESLADAQHTF. CDR3 nucleotides: TGTGCCAGCAGTGAAAGTCTAGCAGACGCTCAGCACACCTTC.